Shown below are 17 T cell receptor beta chains from a single sample sequenced in a study of control samples from healthy donors and cancer patients (dated by TCRdb to the early 2020s). The method was the immunoSEQ multiplex PCR assay. Here the immuneACCESS table is served through TCRdb, limited to in-frame sequences with V and J called. Missing clones are a known gap in these copies; in checked studies unresolved V genes cover under half, and the rest lacks a known reason. Present in this sample are some 130,000 clones, 80% to 95% of which were seen just once. The ten top clones hold 2% to 3% of the sample. The sequencing sample was made of blood. These TCRs come from a man aged 18 to 30 in good health.

V usage is TRBV24-1 and J usage is TRBJ1-6, with D uncertain. Looked up from germline, CDR1 is KGHDR and CDR2 is SFDVKD. Trimming shortened V by 12 bases and J by 13 bases, and 15 bases separated the two germline ends. This CDR3 contains 11 residues. The CDR3 region has the DNA TGTGCCTCTGACCTACCGACTCCCCTCCACTTT. This gives the protein CASDLPTPLHF.

V is TRBV5-4 and J is TRBJ1-1; 8 bases fit TRBD1. V was pared by 0 bases and J by 4 bases, with 8 bases of the junction left unmatched. Per the germline V gene, CDR1 is SGHNT and CDR2 is YYREEE (reference sequence). This CDR3 is built from 16 residues. CDR3 loop: CASSLEGITGGTEAFF. In DNA form, the CDR3 reads TGTGCCAGCAGCTTGGAGGGAATCACAGGGGGCACTGAAGCTTTCTTT.

V and J are TRBV5-8 and TRBJ2-5; no clear D gene. Trimming took off 4 bases at V and 5 bases at J, with 12 bases between the two ends. Looked up from germline, CDR1 is SGHTS and CDR2 is YDEGEE. This CDR3 contains 13 residues. CDR3 amino acids: CASSPRGFETQYF. For the CDR3, the DNA is TGTGCCAGCAGCCCGAGAGGTTTCGAGACCCAGTACTTC.

J is TRBJ1-1 and V is TRBV11-3; no definite D call. The V end was cut by 0 bases, the J end by 1 base, with 9 bases between. Germline V gene data show CDR1 as SGHNT and CDR2 as YENEEA. The length of the CDR3 is 15 residues. The CDR3 reads CASSLETTANTEAFF. Written as DNA, the CDR3 is TGTGCCAGCAGCTTAGAAACGACCGCGAACACTGAAGCTTTCTTT.

This clone was seen more than once but under ten times. The chain carries TRBV30 and TRBJ1-6, with TRBD1 matching 7 bases. With 1 base clipped from V and 11 bases from J, the junction kept 5 bases outside the gene matches. The germline V gene has CDR1 GTSNPN and CDR2 SVGIG (reference sequence). CDR3 length equals 13 residues. The chain's CDR3 is CAWSGRRGPPLHF. CDR3 DNA sequence: TGTGCCTGGAGTGGCCGGAGGGGGCCACCCCTCCACTTT.

The V gene is TRBV2, the J gene TRBJ2-3, with 11 bases matching TRBD2. CDR3 length equals 16 residues. V lost 4 bases, J lost 1 base, and 4 bases stayed unmatched. Per the germline V gene, CDR1 is SNHLY and CDR2 is FYNNEI. For the CDR3, the DNA is TGTGCCAGCAGTGGGAATAGCGGGAGGGGCACAGATACGCAGTATTTT. Its protein is CASSGNSGRGTDTQYF. Full variable domain (rest looked up from reference TRBV2 and TRBJ2-3): EPEVTQTPSHQVTQMGQEVILRCVPISNHLYFYWYRQILGQKVEFLVSFYNNEISEKSEIFDDQFSVERPDGSNFTLKIRSTKLEDSAMYFCASSGNSGRGTDTQYFGPGTRLTVL.

V and J are TRBV4-3 and TRBJ1-2; TRBD1 is a possible D gene (5 bases). V lost 3 bases, J lost 4 bases, and 15 bases lay in between. The length of the CDR3 is 15 residues. Germline CDR1 LGHNA, CDR2 YSLEER. CDR3 residues: CASSQAGGDAYGYTF. CDR3 DNA: TGCGCCAGCAGCCAGGCCGGGGGAGATGCCTATGGCTACACCTTC.

In DNA, the CDR3 is TGTGCCGCAGGACAGCGGGGGTTGGGAACAGATACGCAGTATTTT. It is translated as CAAGQRGLGTDTQYF. The rearrangement uses TRBV6-5 and TRBJ2-3; 8 bases align to TRBD2. The V gene end was trimmed by 11 bases and the J gene end by 3 bases; junction bases not matched to a gene: 13. The CDR3 has 15 residues. The germline gives CDR1 MNHEY, CDR2 SVGAGI.

This chain links TRBV3-1 (or the pseudogene TRBV3-2) with TRBJ2-3; 8 nucleotides agree with TRBD1. Looked up from germline, CDR1 is LGHDT and CDR2 is YNNKEL (reference sequence). V gave up 1 base and J gave up 2 bases; unmatched junction bases: 5. CDR3 size: 16 residues. Here the CDR3 reads CASSQGGDRYTDTQYF. The CDR3 DNA follows: TGTGCCAGCAGCCAAGGAGGGGACAGGTACACAGATACGCAGTATTTT.

J is TRBJ2-5 and V is TRBV28, with D possibly being TRBD2 (5 bases). Trimming pared 0 bases from V and 4 bases from J, leaving 18 bases between. CDR1 and CDR2 from the germline V gene are MDHEN and SYDVKM. The CDR3 covers 17 residues. The CDR3 DNA reads as TGTGCCAGCAGTTTATGGGGAAGGAGAGGGCCGCGAGAGACCCAGTACTTC. It codes for CASSLWGRRGPRETQYF.

The chain recombines TRBV5-6 with TRBJ2-3; 15 positions agree with TRBD2. Germline CDR1 is SGHDT and CDR2 is YYEEEE. V gave up 0 bases and J gave up 4 bases; unmatched junction bases: 0. The CDR3 consists of 16 residues. The CDR3 sequence is CASSLGTSGRADTQYF. The CDR3 nucleotides are TGTGCCAGCAGCTTGGGGACTAGCGGGAGGGCAGATACGCAGTATTTT.

The chain combines TRBV7-2 with TRBJ1-1, with a weak D call TRBD1 (6 bases). This CDR3 contains 15 residues. Germline V gene lookup returns CDR1 SGHTA and CDR2 FQGNSA. Trimming pared 3 bases from V and 1 base from J, leaving 12 bases between. The CDR3 sequence: CASSFGGRGNTEAFF. CDR3 sequence (DNA): TGTGCCAGCAGCTTTGGAGGCAGGGGGAACACTGAAGCTTTCTTT.

The chain combines TRBV28 with TRBJ2-2; no clear D gene. Germline V CDR1 and CDR2: MDHEN, SYDVKM. V lost 8 bases to trimming and J lost 1 base, with 5 bases between them. The CDR3 is made up of 12 amino acids. DNA of the CDR3: TGTGCCAGCGCAGAGAACACCGGGGAGCTGTTTTTT. Its translation: CASAENTGELFF.

J is TRBJ1-5 and V is TRBV6-1; D not resolved. The germline gives CDR1 MNHNS, CDR2 SASEGT. The CDR3 is 14 residues long. The V end lost 0 bases, the J end lost 3 bases, and 6 bases lay between the germline ends. DNA for the CDR3: TGTGCCAGCAGTGAAGCAGAGTACAATCAGCCCCAGCATTTT. As protein: CASSEAEYNQPQHF.

The rearrangement uses TRBV29-1 and TRBJ1-1; D gene uncertain. This CDR3 is built from 13 residues. V gave up 4 bases and J gave up 1 base, with 10 bases separating them. The germline gives CDR1 SQVTM, CDR2 ANQGSEA. CDR3 in amino acids: CSVVSDENTEAFF. CDR3 DNA: TGCAGCGTTGTGAGTGACGAGAACACTGAAGCTTTCTTT.

This chain joins TRBV3-1 (or the pseudogene TRBV3-2) and TRBJ2-1, with 11 bases fitting TRBD2. Germline V lookup: CDR1 LGHDT, CDR2 YNNKEL (reference sequence). CDR3 length equals 15 residues. V trimming: 3 bases; J trimming: 4 bases; junction bases outside the gene matches: 2. CDR3 in amino acids: CASSQPSGRYNEQFF. CDR3 DNA: TGTGCCAGCAGCCAGCCTAGCGGGAGGTACAATGAGCAGTTCTTC.

This sequence joins TRBV2 and TRBJ1-1, with D perhaps matching TRBD1 (5 bases). The germline CDR1 and CDR2 sequences are SNHLY and FYNNEI. V was pared by 5 bases and J by 5 bases, with 18 bases between. The CDR3 is 15 residues long. The CDR3 region is CASSINQGPPTEAFF. The CDR3 nucleotides are TGTGCCAGCAGTATCAACCAGGGTCCCCCAACTGAAGCTTTCTTT.